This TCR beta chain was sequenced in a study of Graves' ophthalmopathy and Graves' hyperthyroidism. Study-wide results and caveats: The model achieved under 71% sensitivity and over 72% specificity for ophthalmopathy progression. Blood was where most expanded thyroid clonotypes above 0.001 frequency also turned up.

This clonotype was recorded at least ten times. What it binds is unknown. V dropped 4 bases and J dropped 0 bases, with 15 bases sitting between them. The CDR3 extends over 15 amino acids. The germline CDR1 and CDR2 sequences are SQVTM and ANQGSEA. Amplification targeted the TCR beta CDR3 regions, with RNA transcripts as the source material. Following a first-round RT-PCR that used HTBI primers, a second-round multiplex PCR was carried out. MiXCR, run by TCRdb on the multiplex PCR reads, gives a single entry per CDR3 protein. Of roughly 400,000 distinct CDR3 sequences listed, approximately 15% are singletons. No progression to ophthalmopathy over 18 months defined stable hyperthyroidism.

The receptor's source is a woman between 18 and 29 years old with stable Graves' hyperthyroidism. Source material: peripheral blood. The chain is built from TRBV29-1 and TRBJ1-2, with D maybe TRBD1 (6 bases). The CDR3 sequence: CSVGSGTYPNYGYTF. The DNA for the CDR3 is TGCAGCGTTGGTAGCGGGACATATCCTAACTATGGCTACACCTTC.